Sequencing of this TCR beta chain was carried out in a study of immune evolution from preneoplasia to lung adenocarcinoma. Clones were read by immunoSEQ multiplex PCR, and TCRdb kept only the in-frame ones, dropping some. The sample has fewer than 7,000 clones, roughly 76% seen once; the top ten hold over 9.5%. Study outcomes and limitations: Clonality was highest in normal lung, lower in later-stage lesions apparently.

Germline CDR1 and CDR2: SGDLS and YYNGEE. This CDR3 is built from 17 residues. Points on this clone: The target antigen is unknown.

Sequencing input: FFPE minimally invasive lung adenocarcinoma tissue. The V and J genes are TRBV9 and TRBJ2-5, with 12 bases lining up with TRBD2. The better agreement between TRBJ2-7 and the DNA end casts doubt on the J call. This sequence originates from a person aged 70 to 79 with lung adenocarcinoma. DNA of the CDR3: TGTGCCCGACTGCGGGGACTAGCGGGTCCAGACTCCTACGAGCAGTACTTC. Translated, it gives CARLRGLAGPDSYEQYF.